This T cell receptor (beta chain) was captured in a study of long-term antiretroviral therapy in people with HIV. Concerning this clone itself: Its antigen is unknown.

Sequencing relied on immunoSEQ assay v3.0, run at survey level. Sequencing was designed to cover 40,000-50,000 T-cell genomes in each sample. Sequencing used immunoSEQ multiplex PCR; TCRdb keeps in-frame clones, though not all of them. Among tens of thousands of clones, roughly 90% were seen once, and the ten largest hold 6.4%. Germline trimming cut 6 bases from V and 6 bases from J; bases unmatched to any gene: 10. Germline CDR1 and CDR2: SEHNR and FQNEAQ (reference sequence). The CDR3 is 15 residues long. Study results and caveats: Gathering of blood took place between about 2003 and 2018, possibly under older ART regimens. Post-ART diversity increased but stayed below transplant donor controls.

The sequencing used unsorted PBMCs, collected 0.6 years after starting antiretroviral therapy. The source of this sequence is a man in his 60s with HIV. The gene calls are TRBV7-9 and TRBJ2-3, with 9 nucleotides matching TRBD1. The CDR3 reads CASSFTGQGFDTQYF. The CDR3 DNA reads as TGTGCCAGCAGTTTTACCGGACAGGGGTTTGATACGCAGTATTTT.